Below are 5 T cell receptor beta chains sequenced from a single sample in a study of blood T cell repertoires in COVID-19. The assay was immunoSEQ multiplex PCR, and TCRdb's table has in-frame clones only and misses some. The table lists approximately 220,000 clones, approximately 90% of them singletons. Sequencing used peripheral blood. The receptors were sampled from a man aged 50-59 years with acute or convalescent COVID-19.

The chain couples TRBV7-3 to TRBJ2-3, with 9 bases lining up with TRBD2. J gave up 5 bases and V 5 bases, and 8 bases lay outside the gene matches. Germline V gene data show CDR1 as SGHTA and CDR2 as FQGTGA. CDR3 length: 15 residues. The CDR3 DNA is TGTGCCAGCAGCGATTTGGTAGCGGGGGAAGATACGCAGTATTTT. Encoded protein: CASSDLVAGEDTQYF.

This clone was seen only once. The genes are TRBV7-7 and TRBJ2-1; the D gene is possibly TRBD2 (5 bases). Trimming cost V 1 base and J 0 bases, with 13 bases left between them. CDR1 is SSHAT and CDR2 is FNYEAQ in the germline V gene (reference sequence). The CDR3 sequence is 17 residues long. CDR3 residues: CASSLEVFGDSYNEQFF. The CDR3 DNA is TGTGCCAGCAGCTTAGAGGTTTTCGGGGACTCCTACAATGAGCAGTTCTTC.

The chain combines TRBV2 with TRBJ1-5; no clear D gene. CDR1 SNHLY and CDR2 FYNNEI come from the germline V gene. V lost 3 bases and J 7 bases, leaving 13 bases between the germline ends. The CDR3 is made up of 14 amino acids. The CDR3 loop is CASSEIRSGQPQHF. The CDR3 DNA reads as TGTGCCAGCAGTGAGATCCGGAGTGGGCAGCCCCAGCATTTT.

The J gene is TRBJ2-1, the V gene TRBV5-6, with D possibly TRBD2 on 6 matching bases. CDR3 length: 15 residues. Germline V gives CDR1 SGHDT, CDR2 YYEEEE. V lost 0 bases and J lost 9, with 16 bases in between. CDR3 sequence reads: CASSLDMGGTSEQFF. CDR3 nucleotide sequence: TGTGCCAGCAGCTTGGATATGGGGGGAACGAGTGAGCAGTTCTTC.

V and J are TRBV7-9 and TRBJ1-1; TRBD1 is a possible D gene (5 bases). CDR1 and CDR2 (germline): SEHNR, FQNEAQ (reference sequence). The CDR3 is made up of 15 amino acids. V was pared by 5 bases and J by 0 bases, with 13 bases between. CDR3: CASSAQGVMNTEAFF. As DNA, the CDR3 is TGTGCCAGCAGCGCCCAGGGTGTTATGAACACTGAAGCTTTCTTT.